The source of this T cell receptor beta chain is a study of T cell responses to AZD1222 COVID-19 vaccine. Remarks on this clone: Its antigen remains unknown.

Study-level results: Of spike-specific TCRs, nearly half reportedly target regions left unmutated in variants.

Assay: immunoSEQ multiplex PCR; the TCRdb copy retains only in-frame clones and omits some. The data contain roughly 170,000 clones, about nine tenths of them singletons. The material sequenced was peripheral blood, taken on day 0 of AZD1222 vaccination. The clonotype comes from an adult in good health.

The CDR3 spells CASSYDGTAHEKLFF. CDR3 in DNA: TGTGCCAGCAGTTACGATGGGACAGCCCATGAAAAACTGTTTTTT. V usage is TRBV6-5 and J usage is TRBJ1-4; 7 bases match TRBD1. The CDR3 consists of 15 residues. V gave up 2 bases and J gave up 6 bases; unmatched junction bases: 6. The V gene's germline CDR1 is MNHEY and CDR2 SVGAGI.